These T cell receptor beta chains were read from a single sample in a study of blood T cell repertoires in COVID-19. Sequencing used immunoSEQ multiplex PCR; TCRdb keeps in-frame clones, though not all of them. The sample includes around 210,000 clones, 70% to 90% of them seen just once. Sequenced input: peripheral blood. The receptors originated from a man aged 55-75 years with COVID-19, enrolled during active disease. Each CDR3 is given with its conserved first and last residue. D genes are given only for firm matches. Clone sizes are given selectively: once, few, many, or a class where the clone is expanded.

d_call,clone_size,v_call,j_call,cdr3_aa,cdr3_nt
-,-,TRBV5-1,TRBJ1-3,CASSAGANSGNTIYF,TGCGCCAGCAGCGCGGGAGCAAATTCTGGAAACACCATATATTTT
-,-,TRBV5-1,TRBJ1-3,CASSLGRGSGNTIYF,TGCGCCAGCAGCTTGGGAAGAGGCTCTGGAAACACCATATATTTT
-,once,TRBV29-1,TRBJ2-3,CSVDPGGGTDTQYF,TGCAGCGTTGACCCCGGCGGGGGCACAGATACGCAGTATTTT
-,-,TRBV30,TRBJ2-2,CAWSMGGPGELFF,TGTGCCTGGAGCATGGGGGGGCCCGGGGAGCTGTTTTTT
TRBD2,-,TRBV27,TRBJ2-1,CASSLLAGGSEQFF,TGTGCCAGCAGTTTACTTGCGGGGGGGAGTGAGCAGTTCTTC
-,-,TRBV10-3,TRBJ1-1,CASSPGERATEAFF,TGTGCCTCAAGCCCTGGGGAGCGGGCCACTGAAGCTTTCTTT
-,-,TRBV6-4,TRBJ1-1,CASSTAKNTEAFF,TGTGCCAGCAGTACAGCAAAGAACACTGAAGCTTTCTTT
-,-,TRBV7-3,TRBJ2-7,CASSLNAAGEQYF,TGTGCCAGCAGCTTAAATGCCGCCGGGGAGCAGTACTTC
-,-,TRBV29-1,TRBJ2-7,CSVGQGIWEQYF,TGCAGCGTTGGGCAGGGAATTTGGGAGCAGTACTTC
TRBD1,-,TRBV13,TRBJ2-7,CASSPTGTSYEQYF,TGTGCCAGCAGCCCGACAGGGACCTCGTACGAGCAGTACTTC
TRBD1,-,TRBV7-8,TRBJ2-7,CASSLSDRGYSYEQYF,TGTGCCAGCAGCTTAAGCGACAGGGGGTACTCCTACGAGCAGTACTTC
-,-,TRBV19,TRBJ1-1,CASIDRLAEAFF,TGTGCCAGTATCGACAGATTGGCTGAAGCTTTCTTT
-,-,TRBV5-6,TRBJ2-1,CASSLSSGFSYNEQFF,TGTGCCAGCAGCTTGTCATCGGGTTTCTCCTACAATGAGCAGTTCTTC
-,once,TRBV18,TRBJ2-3,CASSPQRDTQYF,TGTGCCAGCTCACCACAGAGAGATACGCAGTATTTT
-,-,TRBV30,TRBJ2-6,CACPLSFSGANVLTF,TGTGCCTGTCCCTTGTCGTTCTCTGGGGCCAACGTCCTGACTTTC
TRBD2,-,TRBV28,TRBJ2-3,CASRIGLAGTDTQYF,TGTGCCAGCAGGATAGGACTAGCGGGCACAGATACGCAGTATTTT
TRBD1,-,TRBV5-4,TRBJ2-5,CASSTRTGQETQYF,TGTGCCAGCAGCACACGGACAGGGCAAGAGACCCAGTACTTC
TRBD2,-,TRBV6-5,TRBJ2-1,CASKVSGLYNNEQFF,TGTGCCAGCAAGGTCTCGGGACTATACAACAATGAGCAGTTCTTC